One sample yielded the 25 T cell receptor beta chains listed below, sequenced in a study of shared clonotypes between healthy human individuals. Profiled with immunoSEQ multiplex PCR; TCRdb holds only in-frame clones, not every one. The data show about 1 million clones, more than 75% seen once. Sequencing was carried out using memory CD4+ T cells from PBMCs. The subset denotes: CD45RA-negative fraction. The receptors originated from a man aged 18 to 29 in good health. Some clones in this sample may be carry-over from other donors' samples.

The rearrangement links TRBV7-6 to TRBJ2-7, with 10 bases that match TRBD1. Germline lookup yields CDR1 SGHVS and CDR2 FNYEAQ. Trimming removed 3 bases from V and 0 bases from J; junction bases left unmatched: 5. The CDR3 contains 16 residues. The CDR3, as DNA: TGTGCCAGCAGCTTGGAACGACAGGGGGCCTCCTACGAGCAGTACTTC. This gives the protein CASSLERQGASYEQYF.

V usage is TRBV7-9 and J usage is TRBJ2-6, with TRBD1 matching 11 bases. CDR1 SEHNR and CDR2 FQNEAQ come from the germline V gene (reference sequence). The V segment lost 5 bases and the J segment 1 base; nucleotides outside the gene matches: 4. The length of the CDR3 is 17 residues. The CDR3 DNA reads as TGTGCCAGCAGCCTAGGACAGGGGGCATCTGGGGCCAACGTCCTGACTTTC. It encodes CASSLGQGASGANVLTF.

V is TRBV5-1 and J is TRBJ2-2; no firm D call. V shed 3 bases and J shed 0 bases, with 6 bases lying between them. Germline loops: CDR1 SGHRS, CDR2 YFSETQ. This CDR3 contains 14 residues. This chain's CDR3 is CASSSNANTGELFF. CDR3 DNA sequence: TGCGCCAGCAGCTCGAACGCGAACACCGGGGAGCTGTTTTTT. The full variable domain, rest sourced from reference TRBV5-1 and TRBJ2-2, is KAGVTQTPRYLIKTRGQQVTLSCSPISGHRSVSWYQQTPGQGLQFLFEYFSETQRNKGNFPGRFSGRQFSNSRSEMNVSTLELGDSALYLCASSSNANTGELFFGEGSRLTVL.

The V call is TRBV28, the J call TRBJ2-1, with D uncertain. The V gene's germline CDR1 is MDHEN and CDR2 SYDVKM. The CDR3 spans 13 residues. V shed 10 bases and J shed 2 bases, with 12 bases lying between them. The DNA of the CDR3 is TGTGCCACCCGGACCCGCACCTACAATGAGCAGTTCTTC. This codes for CATRTRTYNEQFF.

This clone came up a few times. The gene calls are TRBV11-2 and TRBJ2-1, with a tentative D call TRBD2 (6 bases). In germline, CDR1 is SGHAT, CDR2 FQNNGV. The CDR3 totals 15 residues. Trimming left V 7 bases short and J 2 bases short, with 15 bases between. CDR3 amino acids: CASNLGSGAYNEQFF. The DNA of the CDR3 is TGTGCCAGCAACCTCGGGAGTGGGGCCTACAATGAGCAGTTCTTC.

The chain combines TRBV7-3 with TRBJ2-2; D perhaps matches TRBD2 (6 bases). The CDR3 has 14 residues. Per the germline V gene, CDR1 is SGHTA and CDR2 is FQGTGA. V was shortened by 6 bases and J by 3 bases, with 11 bases between the two germline ends. Written as DNA, the CDR3 is TGTGCCAGCAGGACGACTAGGGACACCGGGGAGCTGTTTTTT. Translation: CASRTTRDTGELFF.

About this clone: This same CDR3 is encoded by further DNA sequences in the sample. The chain links TRBV7-2 to TRBJ2-3; D possibly corresponds to TRBD1 (5 bases). CDR1 and CDR2 from the germline V gene are SGHTA and FQGNSA. The V gene lost 0 bases and the J gene lost 4 bases, with 8 bases spanning the gap. This CDR3 has 14 residues. Written as DNA, the CDR3 is TGTGCCAGCAGCTTAGCGCTGGGGCCAGATACGCAGTATTTT. Amino acids: CASSLALGPDTQYF.

V is TRBV28 and J is TRBJ2-3, with 7 bases matching TRBD2. CDR3 size: 16 residues. Losses at the gene ends were 5 bases for V and 0 bases for J; bases not matched to a gene: 8. Looked up from germline, CDR1 is MDHEN and CDR2 is SYDVKM. DNA for the CDR3: TGTGCCAGCAGTCCCCCACTAGCGCAGAGCACAGATACGCAGTATTTT. It is translated as CASSPPLAQSTDTQYF.

The J gene is TRBJ2-6, the V gene TRBV5-1; D gene uncertain. This CDR3 contains 14 residues. Germline-derived CDR1 and CDR2 are SGHRS and YFSETQ. V was clipped by 4 bases and J by 0 bases, with 5 bases between them. The CDR3 DNA reads TGCGCCAGCAGCAGCAACTCTGGGGCCAACGTCCTGACTTTC. The encoded protein is CASSSNSGANVLTF. The variable domain in full, completed from reference TRBV5-1 and TRBJ2-6, reads KAGVTQTPRYLIKTRGQQVTLSCSPISGHRSVSWYQQTPGQGLQFLFEYFSETQRNKGNFPGRFSGRQFSNSRSEMNVSTLELGDSALYLCASSSNSGANVLTFGAGSRLTVL.

The CDR3 nucleotides are TGCGCCAGCAGCTATAACCCCAGGGACACTGAAGCTTTCTTT. It encodes CASSYNPRDTEAFF. The chain carries TRBV5-1 and TRBJ1-1; maybe TRBD1 (5 bases). The V gene lost 3 bases and the J gene lost 3 bases, with 12 bases spanning the gap. In germline, CDR1 is SGHRS, CDR2 YFSETQ. This CDR3 has 14 amino acids.

This clone has a handful of counts. Other DNA sequences within the sample encode an identical CDR3. V is TRBV7-9 and J is TRBJ1-4; the D gene is possibly TRBD1 (5 bases). The CDR3 loop spans 14 amino acids. The germline V and J ends were trimmed by 1 base and 3 bases, with 6 bases remaining between them. Germline V gene data show CDR1 as SEHNR and CDR2 as FQNEAQ (reference sequence). CDR3 sequence (DNA): TGTGCCAGCAGCTTAGGGGGGGCTAATGAAAAACTGTTTTTT. Protein sequence: CASSLGGANEKLFF.

The chain joins TRBV30 to TRBJ1-4; TRBD1 aligns across 7 bases. The V gene end was trimmed by 1 base and the J gene end by 7 bases; junction bases not matched to a gene: 9. Germline CDR1 and CDR2: GTSNPN and SVGIG (reference sequence). The CDR3 is 15 amino acids. CDR3 region: CAWSAPDRVAEKLFF. The CDR3 DNA sequence: TGTGCCTGGAGTGCTCCCGACAGGGTCGCTGAAAAACTGTTTTTT.

The chain joins TRBV7-6 to TRBJ1-5; 7 bases align to TRBD1. V trimming: 5 bases; J trimming: 2 bases; junction bases outside the gene matches: 3. CDR3 length: 14 amino acids. The V gene's germline CDR1 is SGHVS and CDR2 FNYEAQ. The CDR3 here is CASSPGQGNQPQHF. The CDR3 nucleotides are TGTGCCAGCAGCCCCGGACAGGGCAATCAGCCCCAGCATTTT.

This chain uses TRBV19 with TRBJ1-2; 8 bases line up with TRBD1. CDR3 length: 17 residues. CDR1 LNHDA and CDR2 SQIVND come from the germline V gene (reference sequence). The V and J ends lost 6 bases and 4 bases, in that order; junction bases with no gene match: 16. The CDR3 coding sequence is TGTGCCAGTAGCCCTAGGTGGGCAGTCGACAGGGGCTATGGCTACACCTTC. Translation: CASSPRWAVDRGYGYTF.

In this sample, this clone turned up a few times. This chain joins TRBV18 and TRBJ2-7, with D unclear. Trimming left V 0 bases short and J 6 bases short, with 18 bases between. CDR3 size: 16 residues. Germline assignment: CDR1 KGHSH and CDR2 LQKENI. CDR3: CASSPPISSVRLEQYF. CDR3 bases: TGTGCCAGCTCACCACCGATCTCAAGCGTGAGGCTCGAGCAGTACTTC. The entire variable domain, with the rest obtained from reference TRBV18 and TRBJ2-7, is as follows: NAGVMQNPRHLVRRRGQEARLRCSPMKGHSHVYWYRQLPEEGLKFMVYLQKENIIDESGMPKERFSAEFPKEGPSILRIQQVVRGDSAAYFCASSPPISSVRLEQYFGPGTRLTVT.

As for this clone: A much larger clone lies a single base off, so this may be a read error. J is TRBJ1-1 and V is TRBV11-3, with unresolved D. Germline V gene sequence: CDR1 SGHNT, CDR2 YENEEA. Between the trimmed V and J ends, which lost 2 bases and 1 base, there was a span of 5 bases. The length of the CDR3 is 13 residues. DNA for the CDR3: TGTGCCAGCAGCTTAAGGTGGAACACTGAAGCTTTCTTT. Its protein product is CASSLRWNTEAFF.

This chain connects TRBV7-8 to TRBJ2-5; 15 nucleotides line up with TRBD2. Germline values: CDR1 SGHVS, CDR2 FQNEAQ. There are 17 residues in the CDR3. The ends lost 5 bases at V and 7 bases at J; junction bases unmatched: 11. The CDR3: CASSQAGLAGGSGTQYF. For the CDR3, the DNA is TGTGCCAGCAGCCAAGCGGGACTAGCGGGAGGTAGTGGGACCCAGTACTTC.

The chain couples TRBV28 to TRBJ1-2; the D is unclear. The CDR3 loop spans 16 amino acids. Germline CDR1 MDHEN, CDR2 SYDVKM. V was shortened by 2 bases and J by 8 bases, with 21 bases between the two germline ends. The CDR3 coding sequence is TGTGCCAGCAGTTTAGAGTTGATGTTGGGAGTTCAAGGCTACACCTTC. This codes for CASSLELMLGVQGYTF.

CDR3 nucleotide sequence: TGCGCCAGCAGCTCGGGGGCCACAGGCACTGAAGCTTTCTTT. Translated, it gives CASSSGATGTEAFF. J is TRBJ1-1 and V is TRBV5-1; D perhaps matches TRBD1 (6 bases). The ends were cut back, 3 bases at V and 4 bases at J, with 13 bases in the middle. The CDR3 runs 14 residues. Per the germline V gene, CDR1 is SGHRS and CDR2 is YFSETQ.

This clone came up a few times. The V gene is TRBV6-5, the J gene TRBJ2-7; the D gene could be TRBD1 or TRBD2 (6 bases each). Per germline, CDR1 MNHEY and CDR2 SVGAGI. Between the trimmed V and J ends, which lost 7 bases and 0 bases, there was a span of 16 bases. The CDR3 covers 15 residues. The CDR3 region has the DNA TGTGCCAGCAAACGGGGGCCAGGGAGCTCCTACGAGCAGTACTTC. Translating gives CASKRGPGSSYEQYF.

The chain links TRBV19 to TRBJ1-5; D gene uncertain. Per germline, CDR1 LNHDA and CDR2 SQIVND (reference sequence). The CDR3 is made up of 15 amino acids. Trimming took off 6 bases at V and 3 bases at J, with 15 bases between the two ends. The CDR3 DNA reads TGTGCCAGTAGCCAAATCGGACGGGACAATCAGCCCCAGCATTTT. As protein: CASSQIGRDNQPQHF. Full variable domain (missing parts from reference TRBV19 and TRBJ1-5): DGGITQSPKYLFRKEGQNVTLSCEQNLNHDAMYWYRQDPGQGLRLIYYSQIVNDFQKGDIAEGYSVSREKKESFPLTVTSAQKNPTAFYLCASSQIGRDNQPQHFGDGTRLSIL.

This chain links TRBV9 with TRBJ1-5; D is ambiguous. V lost 0 bases and J 6 bases, leaving 7 bases between the germline ends. Per germline, CDR1 SGDLS and CDR2 YYNGEE. The CDR3 sequence is 13 residues long. CDR3 region: CASSVEESQPQHF. Here the CDR3 DNA reads TGTGCCAGCAGCGTAGAAGAAAGTCAGCCCCAGCATTTT. The whole variable domain, remainder taken from reference TRBV9 and TRBJ1-5, is DSGVTQTPKHLITATGQRVTLRCSPRSGDLSVYWYQQSLDQGLQFLIQYYNGEERAKGNILERFSAQQFPDLHSELNLSSLELGDSALYFCASSVEESQPQHFGDGTRLSIL.

The chain combines TRBV28 with TRBJ2-7, with TRBD2 identical over 8 bases. V trimming: 6 bases; J trimming: 3 bases; junction bases outside the gene matches: 10. Germline assignment: CDR1 MDHEN and CDR2 SYDVKM. The CDR3 extends over 15 amino acids. The CDR3 bases are TGTGCCAGCAGCTCCATCAGTAGCGGGATCTACGAGCAGTACTTC. It is translated as CASSSISSGIYEQYF. Based on the CDR3 plus reference TRBV28 and TRBJ2-7, the full variable domain is DVKVTQSSRYLVKRTGEKVFLECVQDMDHENMFWYRQDPGLGLRLIYFSYDVKMKEKGDIPEGYSVSREKKERFSLILESASTNQTSMYLCASSSISSGIYEQYFGPGTRLTVT.

This chain joins TRBV9 and TRBJ1-2, with 9 positions matching TRBD1. Germline V gene lookup returns CDR1 SGDLS and CDR2 YYNGEE. This CDR3 is 15 amino acids long. Germline trimming cut 2 bases from V and 4 bases from J; bases unmatched to any gene: 6. In nucleotides, the CDR3 is TGTGCCAGCAGCGTCCTGGGACAGGGAGCCTATGGCTACACCTTC. Its translation: CASSVLGQGAYGYTF.

This CDR3 reads CASSLRGVAGNTIYF. For the CDR3, the DNA is TGTGCCAGCAGCCTGAGGGGCGTGGCTGGAAACACCATATATTTT. This chain connects TRBV7-9 to TRBJ1-3; weak D call: TRBD1 (5 bases). In germline, CDR1 is SEHNR, CDR2 FQNEAQ (reference sequence). The length of the CDR3 is 15 residues. Trimming took 5 bases from V and 2 from J, leaving 13 bases between them.